Here is one TCR beta chain with its context. This entry is derived from a study of blood T cell repertoires in COVID-19. Across the study: The United States, Italy and Spain were the sources of the acute and convalescent COVID-19 samples. The cDNA or gDNA used as material had been derived from T cells, B-cell-depleted T cells, or PBMCs.

The germline gives CDR1 MNHEY, CDR2 SVGAGI. Losses at the gene ends were 5 bases for V and 5 bases for J; bases not matched to a gene: 6. The length of the CDR3 is 15 residues. Methods used by the authors: Estimated nucleated cell counts came from reference gene primer amplification. Data came from immunoSEQ multiplex PCR; TCRdb stores just in-frame clones and leaves some out. Clone size and the V and J calls come from that table; the DNA yielded D and trimming. The profile shows fewer than 450,000 clones, 91% of them singletons. Material: peripheral blood. The rearrangement links TRBV6-5 to TRBJ2-3; 11 positions agree with TRBD2. The TCR originated in a young woman who had recovered from COVID-19. The chain's CDR3 is CASSRLAGREDTQYF. The CDR3, as DNA: TGTGCCAGCAGTAGACTAGCGGGGAGGGAAGATACGCAGTATTTT.